This TCR beta chain was captured in a study of CD8 T cells in ankylosing spondylitis. One entry per CDR3 protein, called by TCRdb with MiXCR from the 5' RACE reads. The sample holds 340,000 or so distinct CDR3 sequences, approximately 14% seen once. Findings and limits, study-wide: Reportedly, significant enrichment of disease-linked clones occurred in matched ankylosing spondylitis synovial fluid.

The table lists this clonotype with a few counts. Its target is not known. V lost 3 bases to trimming and J lost 9 bases; unmatched junction nucleotides: 5. CDR1 LGHDT and CDR2 YNNKEL come from the germline V gene (reference sequence). The CDR3 consists of 14 residues. The source is a male donor with ankylosing spondylitis or in good health (not recorded which). The chain has TRBV3-1 and TRBJ2-1; 10 bases line up with TRBD2. The material sequenced was blood, either unsorted or a sorted T cell fraction (not recorded which). The CDR3 region is CASSHSGTSVEQFF. The CDR3 coding sequence is TGTGCCAGCAGCCATTCCGGGACTAGCGTTGAGCAGTTCTTC.